This T cell receptor (beta chain) was recovered during a study of T cell changes during pregnancy in multiple sclerosis. The ends lost 3 bases at V and 0 bases at J; junction bases unmatched: 1. This CDR3 has 14 residues. Per the germline V gene, CDR1 is KGHSH and CDR2 is LQKENI. The table came from immunoSEQ multiplex PCR; TCRdb's copy has only in-frame clones and leaves some out. The table shows more than 65,000 clones, with 75% to 90% occurring only once. The starting material was peripheral blood, obtained before pregnancy. This clonotype was sampled from a female donor with multiple sclerosis, enrolled in a pregnancy study. The chain links TRBV18 to TRBJ1-1; 7 bases are a match to TRBD1. The CDR3 loop is CASSPGQLNTEAFF. The CDR3 nucleotides read TGTGCCAGCTCACCGGGACAGTTGAACACTGAAGCTTTCTTT.